The clone carrying this T cell receptor beta chain was seen a few times. A single record per CDR3 protein comes from TCRdb applying MiXCR to the reads. The repertoire includes about 740,000 distinct CDR3 sequences, about a third of them detected once, and 2.5% to 3% sits in the top ten. Trimming pared 11 bases from V and 1 base from J, leaving 15 bases between. The CDR3 contains 13 residues. Germline assignment: CDR1 MDHEN and CDR2 SYDVKM. This sample was taken from a study of T cell repertoires in cytomegalovirus infection. The sample was PBMCs. The TCR originated in a human donor in good health (CMV status not recorded). Some clones in this sample may be carry-over from other donors' samples. The rearrangement links TRBV28 to TRBJ2-7, with D maybe TRBD2 (7 bases). CDR3 in DNA: TGTGCCTGGGGGAGGGGGGGGTCCTACGAGCAGTACTTC. It codes for CAWGRGGSYEQYF.